The rows below give T cell receptor beta chains drawn from one sample of a study of Ad26.COV2.S vaccination and SARS-CoV-2 variants. TCRdb keeps only in-frame clones here, not all; method: immunoSEQ multiplex PCR. Of about 180,000 clones listed, roughly 85% were seen once; the top ten hold under 7.5%. Here the sequenced sample was peripheral blood, taken after recovery from COVID-19. The receptor source for this set is a human donor who had recovered from COVID-19. CDR3s include the opening cysteine and the closing phenylalanine or tryptophan. Each record gives: V gene, D gene, J gene, clone size, CDR3 protein, CDR3 DNA. D genes are given only for firm matches. Expanded clones are given a class, and other clones once, few, many or no size at all.

>TRBV5-5|-|TRBJ2-4|few
CASSLEALAKNIQYF
TGTGCCAGCAGCTTGGAGGCCTTAGCCAAAAACATTCAGTACTTC
>TRBV12-5|TRBD1|TRBJ1-2|-
CASGLDDREGGYTF
TGTGCTAGTGGTTTGGACGACAGGGAGGGAGGCTACACCTTC
>TRBV7-8|TRBD2|TRBJ2-3|-
CASSLVLAGDVDTQYF
TGTGCCAGCAGCTTAGTTCTAGCGGGTGATGTAGATACGCAGTATTTT
>TRBV6-6|-|TRBJ2-7|-
CASSYGTLEGDEQYF
TGTGCCAGCAGTTACGGGACTCTAGAAGGGGACGAGCAGTACTTC
>TRBV24-1|TRBD1|TRBJ2-1|-
CATSDRTGASNEQFF
TGTGCCACCAGTGACCGGACAGGGGCGAGCAATGAGCAGTTCTTC
>TRBV2|TRBD2|TRBJ2-5|-
CASSEARASGSPETQYF
TGTGCCAGCAGTGAAGCCCGGGCTAGCGGGTCCCCTGAGACCCAGTACTTC
>TRBV21-1|-|TRBJ2-1|-
CASSRKPGGSKNNEQFF
TGTGCCAGCAGCCGCAAACCGGGGGGCTCTAAGAACAATGAGCAGTTCTTC
>TRBV9|-|TRBJ2-5|-
CASSVSLGPQETQYF
TGTGCCAGCAGCGTATCCCTCGGCCCACAAGAGACCCAGTACTTC
>TRBV5-1|-|TRBJ1-4|-
CASSLEGGNEKLFF
TGCGCCAGCAGCTTGGAAGGGGGTAATGAAAAACTGTTTTTT
>TRBV5-4|-|TRBJ2-2|-
CASRSGTNTGELFF
TGTGCCAGCAGGTCTGGGACGAACACCGGGGAGCTGTTTTTT
>TRBV27|-|TRBJ2-1|-
CASSLEGTTSIEQFF
TGTGCCAGCAGTTTAGAAGGGACCACTTCTATTGAGCAGTTCTTC
>TRBV14|-|TRBJ2-7|-
CANSWGTGNGEQYF
TGTGCCAATTCGTGGGGGACGGGGAACGGCGAGCAGTACTTC
>TRBV1|-|TRBJ2-1|-
CTSSQRVLAPIYNEQFF
TGCACCAGCAGCCAAAGGGTTCTAGCGCCAATCTACAATGAGCAGTTCTTC
>TRBV15|-|TRBJ2-7|-
CATSRTDVEQYF
TGTGCCACCAGCAGAACTGATGTCGAGCAGTACTTC
>TRBV2|TRBD1|TRBJ1-2|-
CASRAGQGAGYTF
TGTGCCAGCAGGGCGGGACAGGGGGCTGGCTACACCTTC
>TRBV19|TRBD2|TRBJ2-1|-
CASNEAGLAGYNEQFF
TGTGCCAGTAATGAGGCGGGACTAGCGGGTTACAATGAGCAGTTCTTC
>TRBV5-1|-|TRBJ2-5|once
CASSLEGAGETQYF
TGCGCCAGCAGCTTGGAAGGGGCTGGGGAGACCCAGTACTTC
>TRBV19|TRBD2|TRBJ2-1|-
CASSGLAGVEQFF
TGTGCCAGTAGTGGGCTAGCGGGAGTAGAGCAGTTCTTC
>TRBV28|-|TRBJ1-4|-
CASSLSTGKNEKLFF
TGTGCCAGCAGTTTATCGACGGGGAAGAATGAAAAACTGTTTTTT
>TRBV9|TRBD2|TRBJ2-1|-
CASSAEPGLAPNEQFF
TGTGCCAGCAGCGCCGAACCGGGACTAGCCCCGAATGAGCAGTTCTTC
>TRBV9|TRBD1|TRBJ1-5|-
CASSPGTGGSNQPQHF
TGTGCCAGCAGCCCCGGGACAGGGGGTAGCAATCAGCCCCAGCATTTT
>TRBV7-9|-|TRBJ2-7|-
CASSFGSYEQYF
TGTGCCAGCAGCTTTGGAAGCTACGAGCAGTACTTC
>TRBV2|-|TRBJ2-5|-
CASSEWGGRWETQYF
TGTGCCAGCAGTGAATGGGGGGGGCGCTGGGAGACCCAGTACTTC
>TRBV5-8|-|TRBJ2-5|-
CASQEGALGTQYF
TGTGCCTCCCAGGAGGGGGCGCTCGGGACCCAGTACTTC
>TRBV29-1|TRBD2|TRBJ2-5|-
CSVEGLAGERWETQYF
TGCAGCGTTGAAGGTCTAGCGGGAGAACGGTGGGAGACCCAGTACTTC
>TRBV6-5|TRBD2|TRBJ2-5|-
CASSRLRGVGTQYF
TGTGCCAGCAGTCGCTTGCGGGGGGTCGGGACCCAGTACTTC
>TRBV4-1|-|TRBJ2-3|-
CASSQDLVAGGRGADTQYF
TGCGCCAGCAGCCAAGATTTAGTGGCGGGCGGTAGGGGAGCAGATACGCAGTATTTT
>TRBV5-1|TRBD2|TRBJ2-3|once
CASSGLADTDTQYF
TGCGCCAGCAGTGGACTAGCGGACACAGATACGCAGTATTTT
>TRBV7-9|-|TRBJ1-3|-
CASSSTQGSGNTIYF
TGTGCCAGCAGCTCGACTCAGGGGTCTGGAAACACCATATATTTT
>TRBV9|-|TRBJ2-4|-
CASSAGTAKNIQYF
TGTGCCAGCAGTGCCGGGACAGCCAAAAACATTCAGTACTTC
>TRBV19|TRBD2|TRBJ2-7|few
CASSRAGTYSYEQYF
TGTGCCAGTAGTAGAGCGGGAACATACTCCTACGAGCAGTACTTC
>TRBV7-3|TRBD1|TRBJ2-7|few
CASSPAGTADYEQYF
TGTGCCAGCAGCCCCGCCGGGACAGCCGACTACGAGCAGTACTTC
>TRBV9|TRBD1|TRBJ1-1|-
CASSPTRGVGKDTEAFF
TGTGCCAGCAGCCCCACCAGGGGGGTCGGTAAGGACACTGAAGCTTTCTTT
>TRBV4-1|-|TRBJ2-7|-
CASSSDSLSYEQYF
TGCGCCAGCAGCTCCGACTCGCTCTCCTACGAGCAGTACTTC
>TRBV19|-|TRBJ1-5|-
CASISRGDGYQPQHF
TGTGCCAGTATAAGTCGGGGGGACGGCTACCAGCCCCAGCATTTT
>TRBV6-5|TRBD1|TRBJ1-2|-
CASSNLGQGHGYTF
TGTGCCAGCAGTAATCTGGGACAGGGGCATGGCTACACCTTC
>TRBV18|TRBD1|TRBJ1-1|-
CASSPRGQGGTEAFF
TGTGCCAGCTCACCAAGGGGACAGGGCGGTACTGAAGCTTTCTTT
>TRBV6-6|-|TRBJ1-4|-
CATRSAENEKLFF
TGTGCCACGCGAAGCGCAGAGAATGAAAAACTGTTTTTT
>TRBV7-8|TRBD2|TRBJ2-1|-
CASSLALAGGEYNEQFF
TGTGCCAGCAGCTTAGCTTTAGCGGGAGGGGAGTACAATGAGCAGTTCTTC
>TRBV7-2|-|TRBJ1-2|-
CASSLVDSSNYGYTF
TGTGCCAGCAGCTTAGTTGACAGCTCTAACTATGGCTACACCTTC
>TRBV9|TRBD1|TRBJ2-1|-
CASSVVGTGNNEQFF
TGTGCCAGCAGCGTAGTGGGGACAGGAAACAATGAGCAGTTCTTC
>TRBV15|-|TRBJ2-5|-
CATSSLRGGAETQYF
TGTGCCACCAGCTCGCTTAGGGGGGGCGCAGAGACCCAGTACTTC
>TRBV28|-|TRBJ1-1|few
CASRPTGTSEAFF
TGTGCCAGCAGACCAACAGGAACGTCTGAAGCTTTCTTT